The sequence of this TCR beta chain was determined in a study of memory B cells and T cells in multiple sclerosis. After stimulus-free culture, autoproliferating CFSE-dim and non-proliferating CFSE-high T cells were sequenced separately. Pooled replicate wells came from around 5x10^7 CFSE-labeled PBMCs cultured about seven days without stimulus. The CDR3 runs to 12 residues. In the case of this clone: The antigen is undetermined.

Generated by immunoSEQ multiplex PCR, the TCRdb table keeps only in-frame clones and is missing some. The repertoire holds about 42,000 clones, approximately 80% seen once, with roughly 1% in the top ten. The source is a human donor with multiple sclerosis. The chain recombines TRBV21-1 with TRBJ1-4; TRBD1 is the table's D call, not checked against the DNA. TRBV21-1 is a documented pseudogene. The specimen sequenced was PBMCs from blood kept in culture. The CDR3 sequence is CASSKEGEKLFF. As DNA, the CDR3 is TGTGCCAGCAGCAAAGAGGGGGAAAAACTGTTTTTT.